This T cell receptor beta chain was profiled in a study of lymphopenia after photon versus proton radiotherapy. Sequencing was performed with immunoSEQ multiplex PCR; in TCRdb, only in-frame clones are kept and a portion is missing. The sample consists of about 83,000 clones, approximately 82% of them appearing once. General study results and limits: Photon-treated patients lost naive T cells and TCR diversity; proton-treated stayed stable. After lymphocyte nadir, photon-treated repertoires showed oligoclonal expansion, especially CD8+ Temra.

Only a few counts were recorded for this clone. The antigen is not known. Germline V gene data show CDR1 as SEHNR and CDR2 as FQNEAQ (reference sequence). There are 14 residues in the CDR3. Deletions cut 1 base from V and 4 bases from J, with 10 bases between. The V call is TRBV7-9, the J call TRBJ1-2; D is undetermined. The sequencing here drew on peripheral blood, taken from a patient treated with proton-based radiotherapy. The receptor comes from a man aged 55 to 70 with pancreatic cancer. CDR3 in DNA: TGTGCCAGCAGCTTAGATCCGGGCAGCTATGGCTACACCTTC. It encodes CASSLDPGSYGYTF.